This TCR beta chain was sequenced during a study of blood T cell repertoires in COVID-19. Overall study context: COVID-19 samples, acute and convalescent, were from the United States, Italy and Spain. T cells, B-cell-depleted T cells, or PBMCs supplied cDNA or gDNA.

Clinical history as reported by participants underpinned cohort assignment. The table came from immunoSEQ multiplex PCR; TCRdb's copy has only in-frame clones and leaves some out. The sample yields under 350,000 clones, more than 90% seen once. The CDR3 spans 15 residues. CDR1 is SGHVS, CDR2 FQNEAQ, per germline. Trimming took 6 bases from V and 7 from J; bases not matched to a gene: 8. This clone was recorded only once. The sequenced sample was PBMCs or T cells enriched from blood (not recorded which). The TCR was taken from a man aged 55-75 years who had recovered from COVID-19. This chain joins TRBV7-8 and TRBJ2-2; 10 bases are a match to TRBD1. CDR3 residues: CASSFPGQGIGELFF. Here the CDR3 DNA reads TGTGCCAGCAGTTTCCCGGGACAGGGGATCGGGGAGCTGTTTTTT.